This section outlines one T cell receptor beta chain sequence together with its context. Its antigen is not identified. These data are taken from a study of monozygotic twins with inflammatory bowel disease. Findings and limits, study-wide: It was not supported that a single strong signal or clonotype was associated with IBD. TCRbeta inverse Simpson diversity was decreased in IBD patients versus healthy co-twins.

The CDR3 consists of 13 residues. Germline CDR1 is MGHDK and CDR2 is SYGVNS. In preparing each TCR library, roughly 4,000 ng of total RNA was used. The UMIs contained a 6-nucleotide sample barcode. They were added by template switching during cDNA synthesis. With the 5' RACE reads reprocessed, TCRdb shows one record per CDR3 protein and no DNA. The listing records 300,000 to 400,000 distinct CDR3 sequences. Sample: blood. The source is a human donor with ulcerative colitis or Crohn's disease, or a healthy co-twin of an affected twin (not recorded which). The genes are TRBV25-1 and TRBJ2-1; no DNA is available, so the TRBD1 call from TCRdb remains unchecked. CDR3 amino acids: CASSELRDREQFF.